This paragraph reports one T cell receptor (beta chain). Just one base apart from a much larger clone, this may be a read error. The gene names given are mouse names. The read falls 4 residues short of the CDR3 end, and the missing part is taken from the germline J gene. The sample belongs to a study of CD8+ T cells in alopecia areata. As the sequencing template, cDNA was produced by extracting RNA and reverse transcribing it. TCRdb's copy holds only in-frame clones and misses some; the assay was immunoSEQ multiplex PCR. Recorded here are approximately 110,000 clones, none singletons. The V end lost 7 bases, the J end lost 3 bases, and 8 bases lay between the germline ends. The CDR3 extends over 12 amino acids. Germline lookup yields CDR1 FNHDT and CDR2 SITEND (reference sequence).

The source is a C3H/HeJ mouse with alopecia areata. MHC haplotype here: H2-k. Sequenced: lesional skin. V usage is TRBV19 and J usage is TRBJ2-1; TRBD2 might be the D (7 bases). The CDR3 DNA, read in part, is TGTGCCAGCGGGGGGCTCTATGCT. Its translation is CASGGLYA. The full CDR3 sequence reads CASGGLYAEQFF.